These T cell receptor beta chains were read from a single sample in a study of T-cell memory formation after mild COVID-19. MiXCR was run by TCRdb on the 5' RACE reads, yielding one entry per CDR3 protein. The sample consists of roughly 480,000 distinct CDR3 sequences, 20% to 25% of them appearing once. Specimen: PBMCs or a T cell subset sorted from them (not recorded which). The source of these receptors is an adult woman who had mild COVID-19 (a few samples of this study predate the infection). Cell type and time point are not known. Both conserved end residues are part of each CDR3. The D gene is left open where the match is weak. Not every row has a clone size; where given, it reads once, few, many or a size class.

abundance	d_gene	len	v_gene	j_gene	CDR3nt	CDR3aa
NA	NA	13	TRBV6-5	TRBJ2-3	TGTGCCAGCAGTTACAGGTCTCAGGGTACGCAGTATTTT	CASSYRSQGTQYF
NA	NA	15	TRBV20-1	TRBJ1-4	TGCAGTGCCACAACTCGGGCTAGGAGCAATGAAAAACTGTTTTTT	CSATTRARSNEKLFF
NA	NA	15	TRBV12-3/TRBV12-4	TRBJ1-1	TGTGCCAGCAGTTCCGTCGTGGGTCGGAACACTGAAGCTTTCTTT	CASSSVVGRNTEAFF
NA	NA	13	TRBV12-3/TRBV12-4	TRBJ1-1	TGTGCCAGCAGTTTCTACTCCAACACTGAAGCTTTCTTT	CASSFYSNTEAFF
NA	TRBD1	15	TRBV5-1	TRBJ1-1	TGCGCCAGCACCACAGGGGTAAATCGGAACACTGAAGCTTTCTTT	CASTTGVNRNTEAFF
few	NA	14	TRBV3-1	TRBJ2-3	TGTGCCAGCAGCCAAGACCACAGCACAGATACGCAGTATTTT	CASSQDHSTDTQYF
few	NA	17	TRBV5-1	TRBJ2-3	TGCGCCAGCAGTACGACTGGGGCGCAGGCCAGCACAGATACGCAGTATTTT	CASSTTGAQASTDTQYF
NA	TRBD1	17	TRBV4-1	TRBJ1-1	TGCGCCAGCAGCCACGCTCAATCGGGACAGGCAAACACTGAAGCTTTCTTT	CASSHAQSGQANTEAFF
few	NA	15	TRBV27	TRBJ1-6	TGTGCCAGCAGTCTACAGGGACGAAGGAATTCACCCCTCCACTTT	CASSLQGRRNSPLHF
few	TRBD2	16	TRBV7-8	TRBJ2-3	TGTGCCAGCAGCCCCCGCCGCGGGGGGGCCTCAGATACGCAGTATTTT	CASSPRRGGASDTQYF
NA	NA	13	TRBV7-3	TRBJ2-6	TGTGCCAGCTCATCAGGGGCCGCCAACGTCCTGACTTTC	CASSSGAANVLTF
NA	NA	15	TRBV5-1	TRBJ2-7	TGCGCCAGCAGCCTCGACTTGGGGGCCGGAAGCGAGCAGTACTTC	CASSLDLGAGSEQYF
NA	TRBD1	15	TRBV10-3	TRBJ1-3	TGTGCCATCAGTGACCCGACAGGGAGCGGAAACACCATATATTTT	CAISDPTGSGNTIYF
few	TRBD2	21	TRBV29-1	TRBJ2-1	TGCAGCGTTGAAGGCTGGACTAGCGGGGGCCATACGGAAACTAGGTGGGATGAGCAGTTCTTC	CSVEGWTSGGHTETRWDEQFF
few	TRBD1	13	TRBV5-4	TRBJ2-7	TGTGCCAGCAGCTTGGGACAGGGGTCCGAGCAGTACTTC	CASSLGQGSEQYF
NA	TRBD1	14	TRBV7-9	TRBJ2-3	TGTGCCAGCAGCTTCACAGGGACAGGAGATACGCAGTATTTT	CASSFTGTGDTQYF
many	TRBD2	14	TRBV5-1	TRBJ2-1	TGCGCCAGCAGCCTCGGACTAGCGGACAATGAGCAGTTCTTC	CASSLGLADNEQFF
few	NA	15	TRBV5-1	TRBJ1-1	TGCGCCAGCAGCTTGTTAGGGAGGGGAGGCACTGAAGCTTTCTTT	CASSLLGRGGTEAFF
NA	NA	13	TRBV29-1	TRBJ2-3	TGCAGCGTTGAAGGTGGCTACACAGATACGCAGTATTTT	CSVEGGYTDTQYF
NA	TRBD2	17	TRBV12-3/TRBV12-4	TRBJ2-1	TGTGCCAGCAGTTATTCGGGGCTAGCGGGGGGTGGCGATGAGCAGTTCTTC	CASSYSGLAGGGDEQFF
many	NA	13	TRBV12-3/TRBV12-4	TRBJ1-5	TGTGCCAGCAGTTTCAGTAGCAATCAGCCCCAGCATTTT	CASSFSSNQPQHF
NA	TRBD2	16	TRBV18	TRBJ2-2	TGTGCCAGCGGGACTAGCGGGAGAGGTGACACCGGGGAGCTGTTTTTT	CASGTSGRGDTGELFF
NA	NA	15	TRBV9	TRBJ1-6	TGTGCCAGCAGCGTAGTCGGCACTTGGAACTCACCCCTCCACTTT	CASSVVGTWNSPLHF
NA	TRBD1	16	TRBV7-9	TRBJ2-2	TGTGCCAGCAGCCCTCCCGGGACAGGGGGCACCGGGGAGCTGTTTTTT	CASSPPGTGGTGELFF
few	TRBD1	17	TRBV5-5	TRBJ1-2	TGTGCCAGCAGCCTACAGGGGTCCCCAGCCCTAGACTATGGCTACACCTTC	CASSLQGSPALDYGYTF
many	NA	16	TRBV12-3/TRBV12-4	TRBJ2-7	TGTGCCAGCAGCCCACCCCCCCAGGGTCCCTCCTACGAGCAGTACTTC	CASSPPPQGPSYEQYF
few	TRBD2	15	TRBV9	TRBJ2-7	TGTGCCAGCAGCGTAGCTCCGGGAGGAGACTACGAGCAGTACTTC	CASSVAPGGDYEQYF
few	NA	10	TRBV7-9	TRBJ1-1	TGTGCCAGCAGCTTACAGGAAGCTTTCTTT	CASSLQEAFF
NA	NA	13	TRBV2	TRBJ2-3	TGTGCCAGCATGATACTTGGGGAAGATACGCAGTATTTT	CASMILGEDTQYF
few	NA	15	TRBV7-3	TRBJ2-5	TGTGCCAGCAGTTCCGACTCGCTAGCTCAAGAGACCCAGTACTTC	CASSSDSLAQETQYF
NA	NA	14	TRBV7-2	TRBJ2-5	TGTGCCAGCAGCTTATCAGGACGGCCACAGACCCAGTACTTC	CASSLSGRPQTQYF
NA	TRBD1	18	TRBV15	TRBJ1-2	TGTGCCACCAGCACCTTCTCTTTCGGGACAGGCACCTACTATGGCTACACCTTC	CATSTFSFGTGTYYGYTF
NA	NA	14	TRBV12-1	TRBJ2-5	TGTGCCAGCAGCTTTACGGTTGATGAAGAGACCCAGTACTTC	CASSFTVDEETQYF
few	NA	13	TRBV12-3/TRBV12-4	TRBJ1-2	TGTGCCAGCAGTTGGACAGAACACTATGGCTACACCTTC	CASSWTEHYGYTF
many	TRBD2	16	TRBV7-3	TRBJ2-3	TGTGCCAGCAGTCCACTAGCGGGGGCCCGCACAGATACGCAGTATTTT	CASSPLAGARTDTQYF
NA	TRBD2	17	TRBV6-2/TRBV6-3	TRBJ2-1	TGTGCCAGCAGTTCCCCCGTTGAGCGGGAGGTATACAATGAGCAGTTCTTC	CASSSPVEREVYNEQFF
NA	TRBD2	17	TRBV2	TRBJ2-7	TGTGCCAGCAGATTACTATTCACTAGCGGGAGGAAGTTTGAGCAGTACTTC	CASRLLFTSGRKFEQYF
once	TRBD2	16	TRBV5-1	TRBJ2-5	TGCGCCAGCAGCTTGGGCCTAGCGGGAGAGGGTGAGACCCAGTACTTC	CASSLGLAGEGETQYF
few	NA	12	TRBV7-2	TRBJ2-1	TGTGCCAGCAGCCTCTCCCGACTAGTGACGTTCTTC	CASSLSRLVTFF
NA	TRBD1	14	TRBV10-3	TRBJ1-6	TGTGCCATCAGTGAGGATACAGGGGGATCACCCCTCCACTTT	CAISEDTGGSPLHF
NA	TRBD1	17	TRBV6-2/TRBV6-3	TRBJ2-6	TGTGCCAGCAGTCATCCCGGGACAGGGACTGGGGCCAACGTCCTGACTTTC	CASSHPGTGTGANVLTF